The 8 T cell receptor beta chains below were found in one sample sequenced in a study of radiotherapy plus CTLA-4 blockade in lung cancer (dated by TCRdb to between 2017 and 2018). Libraries came from the immunoSEQ multiplex PCR assay. In TCRdb, the immuneACCESS table is reduced to in-frame sequences with V and J assigned. These tables do not hold every clone; where another copy was compared, an unresolved V gene accounts for under half, and the others remain unexplained. Present in this sample are 50,000 to 85,000 clones, approximately 83% of which were seen just once. Clones ranked in the top ten supply around 4% of the sample. Sequences were derived from peripheral blood, sampled from a patient treated with radiotherapy plus ipilimumab. The source of these receptors is a human donor with non-small cell lung cancer who had a partial response to radiotherapy plus ipilimumab.

The chain is built from TRBV21-1 and TRBJ1-5; the table's TRBD1 call for D was not verified on the DNA. TRBV21-1 is given as a pseudogene. This CDR3 has 14 residues. The CDR3 coding sequence is TGTGCCAGCAGTCTCCTACAGGGTAGACAGCCCCAGCATTTT. This encodes CASSLLQGRQPQHF.

The chain is built from TRBV6-5 and TRBJ1-1; no clear D gene. The V end was cut by 2 bases, the J end by 4 bases, with 8 bases between. The CDR3 is 13 residues long. Looked up from germline, CDR1 is MNHEY and CDR2 is SVGAGI. CDR3 loop: CASSYGWSTEAFF. Written as DNA, the CDR3 is TGTGCCAGCAGTTACGGGTGGAGCACTGAAGCTTTCTTT.

The V and J genes are TRBV28 and TRBJ1-2; 9 bases are a match to TRBD1. The junction had 9 bases not matched to a gene; V was cut back by 7 bases and J by 3 bases. From germline, CDR1 is MDHEN and CDR2 SYDVKM. There are 15 residues in the CDR3. The CDR3 reads CASKIPGQGDYGYTF. CDR3 sequence (DNA): TGTGCCAGCAAAATACCGGGACAGGGTGACTATGGCTACACCTTC.

This clone was picked up one time. This sample includes further DNA sequences coding for the same CDR3. V usage is TRBV6-5 and J usage is TRBJ2-5; 7 positions match TRBD2. The CDR3 has 14 amino acids. V lost 6 bases and J lost 2; bases outside the gene matches: 6. From germline, CDR1 is MNHEY and CDR2 SVGAGI. The CDR3 protein is CASSRGVGQETQYF. CDR3 nucleotide sequence: TGTGCCAGCAGCCGGGGGGTGGGACAAGAGACCCAGTACTTC.

This chain links TRBV28 with TRBJ1-1; 7 bases line up with TRBD1. Per germline, CDR1 MDHEN and CDR2 SYDVKM. V lost 6 bases, J lost 9 bases, and 10 bases stayed unmatched. The CDR3 extends over 13 amino acids. CDR3 DNA: TGTGCCAGCAGCCCGACCGGGAGGGGGCAAGCTTTCTTT. It encodes CASSPTGRGQAFF.

The gene calls are TRBV7-9 and TRBJ1-2; D is unresolved. The CDR3 has 13 residues. Deletions cut 5 bases from V and 7 bases from J, with 14 bases between. Germline-derived CDR1 and CDR2 are SEHNR and FQNEAQ (reference sequence). The CDR3 DNA sequence: TGTGCCAGCAGCCATGATTGGGGAGGTGGCTACACCTTC. Amino acid sequence: CASSHDWGGGYTF.

The table lists this clone with a few counts. The chain joins TRBV7-3 to TRBJ2-5; 10 bases match TRBD2. V lost 10 bases to trimming and J lost 5 bases; unmatched junction nucleotides: 10. Germline CDR1 SGHTA, CDR2 FQGTGA. The CDR3 runs to 14 residues. The CDR3 coding sequence is TGTGCCACATCCCCTAGCGGGAGTGGGGAGACCCAGTACTTC. Amino acid sequence: CATSPSGSGETQYF.

In its sample, this clone was seen once. The chain recombines TRBV2 with TRBJ2-1, with D perhaps matching TRBD2 (5 bases). CDR3 size: 17 residues. The V and J ends lost 7 bases and 5 bases respectively, with 24 bases between them. Germline CDR1 and CDR2: SNHLY and FYNNEI. CDR3: CASIEGPILNHDNEQFF. As DNA, the CDR3 is TGTGCCAGCATCGAGGGCCCGATCCTTAACCATGACAATGAGCAGTTCTTC.